Each of the 6 T cell receptor beta chains below was sequenced from the same sample in a study. TCRdb independently ran MiXCR on the RT-PCR reads; one entry per CDR3 protein. Among about 680,000 distinct CDR3 sequences, over 12% were seen once, and the ten largest hold 3.6%. Sequencing input: memory CD4+ T cells from blood. These receptors were collected from a female donor in good health, serving as a healthy control.

This clonotype appeared a few times. The chain employs TRBV12-3 or TRBV12-4 and TRBJ2-3, with D perhaps matching TRBD1 (5 bases). V dropped 11 bases and J dropped 0 bases, with 18 bases sitting between them. The CDR3 contains 15 residues. The CDR3 loop is CAERGRKTSTDTQYF. DNA for the CDR3: TGTGCCGAAAGGGGTCGGAAGACTAGCACAGATACGCAGTATTTT.

A few counts support this clonotype. The rearrangement links TRBV7-2 to TRBJ2-7; D ambiguous. This CDR3 spans 15 amino acids. Trimming pared 6 bases from V and 2 bases from J, leaving 17 bases between. Per germline, CDR1 SGHTA and CDR2 FQGNSA. This chain's CDR3 is CASSSQVGITYEQYF. In DNA form, the CDR3 reads TGTGCCAGCAGTTCCCAGGTGGGAATAACCTACGAGCAGTACTTC.

CDR3 nucleotide sequence: TGCGCCAGCGTTAGGGACAGTAACACCGGGGAGCTGTTTTTT. It yields the protein CASVRDSNTGELFF. The chain is built from TRBV5-1 and TRBJ2-2; 7 bases align to TRBD1. V was clipped by 7 bases and J by 2 bases; unmatched bases: 5. Germline lookup yields CDR1 SGHRS and CDR2 YFSETQ. CDR3 length: 14 amino acids.

The rearrangement links TRBV30 to TRBJ1-2, with a tentative D call TRBD1 (6 bases). The CDR3 extends over 13 amino acids. Looked up from germline, CDR1 is GTSNPN and CDR2 is SVGIG (reference sequence). V lost 0 bases to trimming and J lost 8 bases, with 13 bases between them. CDR3 sequence (DNA): TGTGCCTGGAGTGTACAGGGTCGGTTAGGCTACACCTTC. It yields the protein CAWSVQGRLGYTF.

In the case of this clonotype: This may come from a read error, since a much larger clone is one base off. The chain combines TRBV27 with TRBJ1-5; a weak D match, TRBD1 (5 bases). Trimming pared 8 bases from V and 4 bases from J, leaving 18 bases between. From germline, CDR1 is MNHEY and CDR2 SMNVEV (reference sequence). The CDR3 is 15 residues long. The CDR3 spells CASWTGHGINQPQHF. CDR3 nucleotide sequence: TGTGCCAGCTGGACCGGACATGGGATTAATCAGCCCCAGCATTTT.

The chain joins TRBV5-1 to TRBJ2-2, with a possible D match to TRBD1 (6 bases). Trimming left V 2 bases short and J 8 bases short, with 16 bases between. The CDR3 extends over 15 amino acids. Germline CDR1 SGHRS, CDR2 YFSETQ. CDR3 coding DNA: TGCGCCAGCAGCTTCATACAGGGTAGCACGGGGGAGCTGTTTTTT. Its translation: CASSFIQGSTGELFF. The variable domain in full, completed from reference TRBV5-1 and TRBJ2-2, reads KAGVTQTPRYLIKTRGQQVTLSCSPISGHRSVSWYQQTPGQGLQFLFEYFSETQRNKGNFPGRFSGRQFSNSRSEMNVSTLELGDSALYLCASSFIQGSTGELFFGEGSRLTVL.